This TCR beta chain derives from a study of cytomegalovirus exposure and HLA in healthy donors. Study-wide results and limits: According to an earlier analysis, most TCR beta V segments yielded productive rearrangements about 90% or about 30% of the time.

Remarks on this clone: Its antigen remains unknown.

The PCR contained 60 Vbeta and 13 Jbeta primers. The table came from immunoSEQ multiplex PCR; TCRdb's copy has only in-frame clones and leaves some out. Among approximately 100,000 clones listed, about four fifths were seen once. J was trimmed by 5 bases and V by 1 base; bases with no gene match: 10. Per the germline V gene, CDR1 is SGHTA and CDR2 is FQGNSA. The CDR3 runs to 17 residues. The source is a woman aged 40 to 50 in good health and CMV-seronegative. Sequenced input: PBMCs. The V call is TRBV7-2, the J call TRBJ2-7; 11 bases map to TRBD2. The CDR3: CASSLEVRLAGLDEQYF. Here the CDR3 DNA reads TGTGCCAGCAGCTTAGAGGTCCGACTAGCGGGGCTCGACGAGCAGTACTTC.